The 24 T cell receptor beta chains in this list originate from one sample, sequenced in a study of beta chain features in type 1 diabetes. Reverse transcription of all isolated RNA meant that expressed TCRB transcripts were sequenced. Some clones are missing from TCRdb's copy, which holds only in-frame ones; the method was immunoSEQ multiplex PCR. The table records some 19,000 clones, around 46% of them present only once. Sequences were obtained from stem cell memory CD4+ T cells from blood. The receptors were gathered from a man between 18 and 35 years old in good health.

The chain couples TRBV28 to TRBJ1-2; D gene ambiguous. Germline values: CDR1 MDHEN, CDR2 SYDVKM. With 6 bases removed from V and 5 bases from J, the gap between germline ends came to 16 bases. The CDR3 has 14 residues. CDR3 protein: CASSAVDPLYGYTF. The DNA of the CDR3 is TGTGCCAGCAGCGCGGTCGACCCGCTATATGGCTACACCTTC.

The chain joins TRBV5-6 to TRBJ2-5; no definite D call. Germline CDR1 reads SGHDT; CDR2 reads YYEEEE. Trimming removed 1 base from V and 1 base from J, with 11 bases in between. CDR3 length equals 15 residues. Here the CDR3 reads CASSLLVRVQETQYF. The CDR3 DNA is TGTGCCAGCAGCTTGCTCGTCCGGGTCCAAGAGACCCAGTACTTC.

The V and J genes are TRBV28 and TRBJ1-4, with 7 bases aligning to TRBD1. J gave up 4 bases and V 2 bases, and 7 bases lay outside the gene matches. The CDR3 totals 16 residues. Germline V gene data show CDR1 as MDHEN and CDR2 as SYDVKM. This CDR3 is CASSLDRGLSNEKLFF. In DNA, the CDR3 is TGTGCCAGCAGTTTAGATAGGGGGCTTAGTAATGAAAAACTGTTTTTT.

The CDR3 DNA reads TGTGCCAGCAGCAAAGGGGGACAGCGGAACACTGAAGCTTTCTTT. It is translated as CASSKGGQRNTEAFF. The genes are TRBV7-2 and TRBJ1-1; 7 positions match TRBD1. Germline V gene sequence: CDR1 SGHTA, CDR2 FQGNSA. The CDR3 covers 15 residues. After removal of 5 bases from V and 1 base from J, the junction contained 7 bases not matched to a gene.

The chain uses TRBV30 and TRBJ1-2; 7 bases map to TRBD1. J gave up 0 bases and V 1 base, and 23 bases lay outside the gene matches. From germline, CDR1 is GTSNPN and CDR2 SVGIG (reference sequence). This CDR3 spans 21 amino acids. The DNA of the CDR3 is TGTGCCTGGAGTGGTTCCTCCGCCGTGTACAGGGGACCGTCCTCTAACTATGGCTACACCTTC. The encoded protein is CAWSGSSAVYRGPSSNYGYTF.

V and J are TRBV11-2 and TRBJ2-3; TRBD2 is a possible D gene (6 bases). Germline CDR1 SGHAT, CDR2 FQNNGV. CDR3 size: 15 residues. V was pared by 6 bases and J by 3 bases, with 16 bases between. CDR3 protein: CASRSWGGVTDTQYF. The CDR3 coding sequence is TGTGCCAGCAGATCGTGGGGCGGGGTGACAGATACGCAGTATTTT.

This clone was picked up a small number of times. This chain joins TRBV6-5 and TRBJ2-5, with D maybe TRBD2 (6 bases). The CDR3 is 16 amino acids. Germline CDR1 and CDR2: MNHEY and SVGAGI. V lost 0 bases, J lost 5 bases, and 16 bases lay in between. The CDR3 DNA sequence: TGTGCCAGCAGTTACTCATGGGGGGTTCGGTTGGAGACCCAGTACTTC. Translated, it gives CASSYSWGVRLETQYF.

The rearrangement joins TRBV7-2 to TRBJ1-1; 10 positions agree with TRBD1. The CDR3 contains 16 residues. Germline V lookup: CDR1 SGHTA, CDR2 FQGNSA. The V segment lost 6 bases and the J segment 1 base; nucleotides outside the gene matches: 8. CDR3 amino acids: CASSRGQGLGNTEAFF. The CDR3, as DNA: TGTGCCAGCAGTCGGGGACAGGGGCTCGGGAACACTGAAGCTTTCTTT.

The V gene is TRBV10-3, the J gene TRBJ2-7, with 9 bases fitting TRBD1. This CDR3 has 14 amino acids. The germline V gene has CDR1 ENHRY and CDR2 SYGVKD. With 8 bases clipped from V and 6 bases from J, the junction kept 11 bases outside the gene matches. Here the CDR3 reads CAILPSMDRGEQYF. For the CDR3, the DNA is TGTGCCATCCTCCCTTCCATGGACAGGGGCGAGCAGTACTTC.

The rearrangement joins TRBV5-4 to TRBJ2-5; D call uncertain. The DNA end is more similar to TRBJ2-7, so the J call may be wrong. CDR3 length: 13 amino acids. From germline, CDR1 is SGHNT and CDR2 YYREEE (reference sequence). The CDR3 sequence is CASSSYFRREQYF. CDR3 bases: TGTGCCAGCAGTTCCTACTTTCGCCGCGAGCAGTACTTC.

The chain recombines TRBV7-2 with TRBJ2-4; D perhaps matches TRBD1 (5 bases). The germline V and J ends were trimmed by 1 base and 15 bases, with 13 bases remaining between them. Germline CDR1 is SGHTA and CDR2 is FQGNSA. The CDR3 length is 12 residues. The CDR3 region is CASSLGQGHRYF. CDR3 sequence (DNA): TGTGCCAGCAGCTTAGGTCAGGGCCACAGGTACTTC.

This CDR3 is CASSSGSPYEQYF. As DNA, the CDR3 is TGTGCCAGCAGTTCGGGGAGCCCCTACGAGCAGTACTTC. The gene calls are TRBV28 and TRBJ2-7, with D maybe TRBD2 (5 bases). Trimming removed 4 bases at V and 2 bases at J, with 9 bases between. Germline V gene sequence: CDR1 MDHEN, CDR2 SYDVKM. The CDR3 runs to 13 residues.

V is TRBV19 and J is TRBJ1-5; D unresolved. Germline loops: CDR1 LNHDA, CDR2 SQIVND (reference sequence). CDR3 length equals 13 residues. V lost 3 bases to trimming and J lost 6 bases, with 9 bases between them. The CDR3 here is CASSMAPRQPQHF. For the CDR3, the DNA is TGTGCCAGTAGTATGGCCCCCCGTCAGCCCCAGCATTTT.

This chain joins TRBV6-5 and TRBJ1-1; 8 bases map to TRBD1. CDR1 is MNHEY, CDR2 SVGAGI, per germline. This CDR3 contains 15 residues. Unmatched junction bases numbered 12, after V lost 8 bases and J lost 4 bases. DNA of the CDR3: TGTGCCAGCCTAGTCTCGGGACAGGAGGGCACTGAAGCTTTCTTT. This translates into CASLVSGQEGTEAFF.

This clone has only a few counts. This chain links TRBV28 with TRBJ1-5, with 7 bases aligning to TRBD1. The CDR3 spans 13 residues. Germline V gene sequence: CDR1 MDHEN, CDR2 SYDVKM. V shed 4 bases, J shed 7 bases, and the junction held 4 bases outside the gene matches. CDR3 nucleotides: TGTGCCAGCAGTTCGACAGGGTCCCAGCCCCAGCATTTT. It codes for CASSSTGSQPQHF. The full variable domain, rest sourced from reference TRBV28 and TRBJ1-5, is DVKVTQSSRYLVKRTGEKVFLECVQDMDHENMFWYRQDPGLGLRLIYFSYDVKMKEKGDIPEGYSVSREKKERFSLILESASTNQTSMYLCASSSTGSQPQHFGDGTRLSIL.

The chain carries TRBV15 and TRBJ2-2, with D possibly matching TRBD1 (5 bases). The V end lost 1 base, the J end lost 4 bases, and 13 bases lay between the germline ends. The CDR3 length is 16 residues. Germline V CDR1 and CDR2: LNHNV, YYDKDF (reference sequence). The CDR3 loop is CATSRVQGRGTGELFF. CDR3 coding DNA: TGTGCCACCAGCAGAGTTCAGGGTAGGGGCACCGGGGAGCTGTTTTTT.

This clone turned up a few times. The V and J genes are TRBV5-1 and TRBJ1-1, with a weak D call TRBD1 (6 bases). CDR3 length: 12 residues. V dropped 2 bases and J dropped 6 bases, with 8 bases sitting between them. Germline V gives CDR1 SGHRS, CDR2 YFSETQ. CDR3 loop: CASSFKGAEAFF. For the CDR3, the DNA is TGCGCCAGCAGCTTCAAGGGGGCTGAAGCTTTCTTT.

Concerning this clone itself: One end of the junction is discordant with germline, which a read error may explain. V usage is TRBV7-2 and J usage is TRBJ2-7; 9 nucleotides line up with TRBD1. Germline V CDR1 and CDR2: SGHTA, FQGNSA. This CDR3 contains 14 residues. CDR3 coding DNA: TGTGCCAGCAGCTCGACAGGGGGACTATACGTGCAGTACTTC. The encoded protein is CASSSTGGLYVQYF.

This clone has just a few counts. This chain connects TRBV6-6 to TRBJ1-1, with TRBD1 identical over 12 bases. This CDR3 has 13 amino acids. J gave up 11 bases and V 3 bases, and 4 bases lay outside the gene matches. Germline V gene lookup returns CDR1 MNHNY and CDR2 SVGAGI (reference sequence). CDR3 region: CASSYGTGGDAFF. The CDR3, as DNA: TGTGCCAGCAGTTATGGGACAGGGGGCGACGCTTTCTTT.

Here the CDR3 DNA reads TGTGCCATCAGTGAGTCGAGGACTAGCGTTTACGAGCAGTACTTC. Its protein is CAISESRTSVYEQYF. The V and J genes are TRBV10-3 and TRBJ2-7; 9 bases align to TRBD2. This CDR3 spans 15 amino acids. V was clipped by 0 bases and J by 4 bases; unmatched bases: 4. Germline V CDR1 and CDR2: ENHRY, SYGVKD.

The rearrangement joins TRBV27 to TRBJ2-2; TRBD2 matches 7 bases. The V gene's germline CDR1 is MNHEY and CDR2 SMNVEV (reference sequence). The CDR3 has 15 amino acids. V lost 3 bases to trimming and J lost 5 bases; unmatched junction nucleotides: 6. The CDR3 DNA follows: TGTGCCAGCAGTTTTCGGGGGGAGGTAACCGGGGAGCTGTTTTTT. The encoded protein is CASSFRGEVTGELFF.

The chain couples TRBV28 to TRBJ1-2; D might be TRBD1 (5 bases). V lost 5 bases to trimming and J lost 4 bases, with 8 bases between them. The CDR3 extends over 12 amino acids. Germline V gene sequence: CDR1 MDHEN, CDR2 SYDVKM. CDR3 sequence: CASSTGGYGYTF. The CDR3 DNA reads TGTGCCAGCAGTACCGGGGGCTATGGCTACACCTTC.

This clone came up once. CDR3 DNA sequence: TGTGCCAGTGGCGACCCGGGACTAGGCAATATCTATGGCTACACCTTC. It is translated as CASGDPGLGNIYGYTF. This sequence joins TRBV28 and TRBJ1-2; perhaps TRBD1 as D (5 bases). This CDR3 comprises 16 residues. The germline V gene encodes CDR1 MDHEN and CDR2 SYDVKM. Trimming took 9 bases from V and 4 from J, leaving 24 bases between them.

The rearrangement uses TRBV5-4 and TRBJ1-5, with a weak D call TRBD1 (5 bases). V lost 0 bases and J lost 6, with 10 bases in between. The germline CDR1 and CDR2 sequences are SGHNT and YYREEE (reference sequence). CDR3 length: 14 residues. CDR3 region: CASSLGGVPQPQHF. CDR3 bases: TGTGCCAGCAGCTTGGGGGGGGTTCCTCAGCCCCAGCATTTT.